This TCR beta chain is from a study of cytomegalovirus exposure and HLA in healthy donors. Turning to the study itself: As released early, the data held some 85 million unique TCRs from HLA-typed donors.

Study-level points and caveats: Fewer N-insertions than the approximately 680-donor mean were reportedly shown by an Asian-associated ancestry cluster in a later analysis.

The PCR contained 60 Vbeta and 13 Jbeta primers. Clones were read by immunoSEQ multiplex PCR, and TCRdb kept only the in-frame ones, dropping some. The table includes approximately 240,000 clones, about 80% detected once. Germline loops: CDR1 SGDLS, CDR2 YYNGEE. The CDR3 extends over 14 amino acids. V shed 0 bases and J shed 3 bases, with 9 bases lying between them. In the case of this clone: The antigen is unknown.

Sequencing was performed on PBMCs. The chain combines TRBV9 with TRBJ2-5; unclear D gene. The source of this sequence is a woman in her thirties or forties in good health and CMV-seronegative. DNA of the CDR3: TGTGCCAGCAGCGTAGGATCTACGAAAGAGACCCAGTACTTC. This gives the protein CASSVGSTKETQYF.